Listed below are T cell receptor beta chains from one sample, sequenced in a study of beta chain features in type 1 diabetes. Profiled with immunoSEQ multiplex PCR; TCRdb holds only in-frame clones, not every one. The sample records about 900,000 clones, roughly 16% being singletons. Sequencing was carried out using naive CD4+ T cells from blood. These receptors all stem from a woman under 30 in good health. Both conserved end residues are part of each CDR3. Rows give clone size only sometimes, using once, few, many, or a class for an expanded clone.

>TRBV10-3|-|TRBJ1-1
CAIRGGSGAHTEAFF
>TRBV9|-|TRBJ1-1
CASSVGGADTEAFF
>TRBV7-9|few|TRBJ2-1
CASSFSGNGDEQFF
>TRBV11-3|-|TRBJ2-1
CASSKSGTGGVNEQFF
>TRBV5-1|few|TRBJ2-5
CASFLGPGETQYF
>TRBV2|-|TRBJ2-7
CASSRTVAYEQYF
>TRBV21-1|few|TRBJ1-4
CASSNRGQGRATNEKLFF
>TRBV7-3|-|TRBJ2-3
CASSLRSGGTTDTQYF
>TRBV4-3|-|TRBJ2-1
CASSQQAGAITEQFF
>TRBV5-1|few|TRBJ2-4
CASSAPESSAKNIQYF
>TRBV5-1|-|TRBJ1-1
CASRRGDTEAFF
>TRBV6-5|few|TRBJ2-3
CASSYGLAVTDTQYF
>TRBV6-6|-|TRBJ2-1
CASTPEPLASEQFF
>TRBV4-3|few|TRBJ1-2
CASSQDRLHGYTF
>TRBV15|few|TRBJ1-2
CATSRGLQARYGYTF
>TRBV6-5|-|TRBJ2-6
CASSYLVLSGANVLTF
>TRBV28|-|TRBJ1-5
CASSFTGGDQPQHF
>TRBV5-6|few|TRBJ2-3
CASSLIGASGTQYF
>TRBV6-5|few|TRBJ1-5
CASRREMGQPQHF
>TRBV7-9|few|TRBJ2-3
CASSDGTRGFTDTQYF
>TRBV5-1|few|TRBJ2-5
CASSQGLAQETQYF
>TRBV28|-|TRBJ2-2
CTSRAGNTGELFF
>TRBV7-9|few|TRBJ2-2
CASRGGGQANTGELFF
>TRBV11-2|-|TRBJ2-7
CASSRVASSYEQYF
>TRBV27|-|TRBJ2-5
CASSSPGQGGEQYF
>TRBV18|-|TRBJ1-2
CASSPQGAGDGYTF
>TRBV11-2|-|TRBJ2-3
CASSLIATDTQYF
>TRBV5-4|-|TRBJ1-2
CASSTRTANYGYTF
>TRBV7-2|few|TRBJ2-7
CASSLGGNPGRDEQYF
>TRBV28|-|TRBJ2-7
CASSLSRDPRTSGRGEQYF
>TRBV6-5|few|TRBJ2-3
CASSYSLVPDTQYF
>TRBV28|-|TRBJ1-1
CASHTPTLGRPKAFF
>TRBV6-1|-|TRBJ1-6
CASSEMRGRSYNSPLHF
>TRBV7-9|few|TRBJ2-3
CASSLAGSFTDTQYF
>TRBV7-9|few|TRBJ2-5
CASSASLAETQYF
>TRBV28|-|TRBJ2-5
CASSPYQETQYF
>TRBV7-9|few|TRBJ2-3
CASSLGVVSSGTDTQYF
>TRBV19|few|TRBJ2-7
CASSDRGTSGSEEQYF
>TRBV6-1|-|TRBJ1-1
CASKAAGYEAFF
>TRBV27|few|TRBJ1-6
CASSRTTGQNSPLHF
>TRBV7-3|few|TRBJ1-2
CASSFTELYGYTF
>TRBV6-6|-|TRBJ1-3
CASIGTGNPSGNTIYF
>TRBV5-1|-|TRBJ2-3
CASSQGQGADTQYF
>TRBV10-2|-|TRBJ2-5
CATHPGLAGETQYF
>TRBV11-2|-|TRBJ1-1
CASSLRGTEAFF
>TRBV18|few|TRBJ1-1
CASSPRTPSLNTEAFF
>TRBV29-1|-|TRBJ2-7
CSVEKGNYEQYF
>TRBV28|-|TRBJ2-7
CASSLGGAGYEQYF
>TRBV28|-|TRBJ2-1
CASRYREHEQFF
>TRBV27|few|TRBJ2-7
CASTRLAGDYEQYF
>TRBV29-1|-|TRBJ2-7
CSVSPRTGAYGQYF
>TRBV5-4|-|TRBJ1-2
CASSPTGLSYGYTF
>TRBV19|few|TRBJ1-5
CASKGGAASHSNQPQHF
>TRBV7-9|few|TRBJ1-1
CASSAGQGAMEAFF
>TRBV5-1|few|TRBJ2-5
CASSLGLTLARQETQYF
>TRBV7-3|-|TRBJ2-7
CASSLTRGLQYEQYF
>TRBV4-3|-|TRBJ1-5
CASSQDWTGYQPQHF
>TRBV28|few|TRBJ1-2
CASSPGGRGYTF
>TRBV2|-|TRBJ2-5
CASNERELKTQYF